This is a list of T cell receptor beta chains from one sample in a study of cytomegalovirus exposure and HLA in healthy donors. Clones were sequenced by immunoSEQ multiplex PCR, and TCRdb holds only the in-frame ones, with some missing. The sample has about 120,000 clones; 80% are singletons. Sequencing was carried out using PBMCs. The receptors come from a female donor in good health and CMV-seropositive. CDR3s include the opening cysteine and the closing phenylalanine or tryptophan. Each record gives: CDR3 length, D gene, V gene, J gene, clone size, CDR3 DNA, CDR3 protein. A D gene is named only where the DNA matches it firmly. Part of the rows lack a size; the others show once, few, many or a class for expanded clones.

>14|.|TRBV18|TRBJ1-5|.
TGTGCCAGCTCACCAGCGACAGGCAATCAGCCCCAGCATTTT
CASSPATGNQPQHF
>14|.|TRBV6-1|TRBJ1-1|few
TGTGCCAGCAGGCTCCCTGAGATTAACACTGAAGCTTTCTTT
CASRLPEINTEAFF
>13|.|TRBV7-2|TRBJ1-1|.
TGTGCCAGCAGCTTAGAGGCGGGGTCCCTAGCTTTCTTT
CASSLEAGSLAFF
>12|TRBD1|TRBV30|TRBJ2-7|few
TGTGCCTGGAACCGGGACAGGCCCCTAACCCACTTC
CAWNRDRPLTHF
>13|.|TRBV5-1|TRBJ1-1|.
TGCGCCAGCAGTTCTGGATCGGGCACTGAAGCTTTCTTT
CASSSGSGTEAFF
>16|.|TRBV27|TRBJ2-7|.
TGTGCCAGCAGTTTAAAATGGCCAGGCGCCTCCTACGAGCAGTACTTC
CASSLKWPGASYEQYF
>16|TRBD2|TRBV7-2|TRBJ2-7|.
TGTGCCAGCAGCTCACCGCCCGGGACTATGTCAGGCGAGCAGTACTTC
CASSSPPGTMSGEQYF
>14|TRBD2|TRBV5-1|TRBJ2-7|.
TGCGCCAGCGCATACGGGGGGGAGAGGAACGAGCAGTACTTC
CASAYGGERNEQYF
>16|TRBD2|TRBV6-5|TRBJ2-1|.
TGTGCCAGCAGTTACTATCAGCGGGGGGGCCGAAATGAGCAGTTCTTC
CASSYYQRGGRNEQFF
>12|.|TRBV15|TRBJ1-6|.
TGTGCCACCAGCAGAGAAGAGTCACCCCTCCACTTT
CATSREESPLHF
>16|TRBD2|TRBV5-1|TRBJ2-1|.
TGCGCCAGCAGCTTGGAACTAGCGGGGGCTTACAATGAGCAGTTCTTC
CASSLELAGAYNEQFF
>14|.|TRBV4-2|TRBJ1-2|.
TGTGCCAGCAGCCAAGATTGGAGGGAGTATGGCTACACCTTC
CASSQDWREYGYTF
>13|.|TRBV6-5|TRBJ1-1|.
TGTGCCACCTTACAGGGTCGGGGCACTGAAGCTTTCTTT
CATLQGRGTEAFF
>18|.|TRBV27|TRBJ1-5|.
TGTGCCAGCAGGACGGCGGGTATTCGAGGGTTTGGCAATCAGCCCCAGCATTTT
CASRTAGIRGFGNQPQHF
>11|TRBD2|TRBV30|TRBJ2-7|.
TGTGCCTGGAGTGGGGCGGGAGAGGAGTACTTC
CAWSGAGEEYF
>15|.|TRBV27|TRBJ2-5|.
TGTGCCAGCAGTTCAACAGGGTTGGGCGTGAAGACCCAGTACTTC
CASSSTGLGVKTQYF
>15|TRBD1|TRBV30|TRBJ1-6|.
TGTGCCTGGAGTGTAGGCGGGACAGGGGGCTCACCCCTCCACTTT
CAWSVGGTGGSPLHF
>14|.|TRBV28|TRBJ2-7|.
TGTGCCAGCACGACGGCGGCAGGGGCCTACGAGCAGTACTTC
CASTTAAGAYEQYF
>15|.|TRBV7-2|TRBJ2-5|.
TGTGCCAGCAGCTTAGTTGCCAGAAATCAAGAGACCCAGTACTTC
CASSLVARNQETQYF
>15|TRBD1|TRBV18|TRBJ2-7|.
TGTGCCAGCTCATCGACAGGGGGCGATTCCTACGAGCAGTACTTC
CASSSTGGDSYEQYF
>13|TRBD1|TRBV5-4|TRBJ1-2|.
TGTGCCAGCAGCGCGGGACAGGGTAATGGCTACACCTTC
CASSAGQGNGYTF
>14|.|TRBV4-1|TRBJ2-1|.
TGCGCCAGCAGCCTAAGCGCGGGCTACAATGAGCAGTTCTTC
CASSLSAGYNEQFF
>13|TRBD1|TRBV5-4|TRBJ1-2|.
TGTGCCAGCAGCTTACAGGGGGCGCCGGGCTACACCTTC
CASSLQGAPGYTF
>15|TRBD1|TRBV27|TRBJ2-7|.
TGTGCCAGCAGTTCCTTACACAGGGGGCCCTACGAGCAGTACTTC
CASSSLHRGPYEQYF
>18|.|TRBV4-1|TRBJ1-6|.
TGCGCCAGCAGCCAAGGAGGGGGTACAGGCTCCTATAATTCACCCCTCCACTTT
CASSQGGGTGSYNSPLHF
>11|.|TRBV6-5|TRBJ2-7|.
TGTGCCAGCAGTTACCAATACGAGCAGTACTTC
CASSYQYEQYF